Given below is one TCR beta chain in context. The entry originates in a study of cytomegalovirus exposure and HLA in healthy donors. Background on the study: Early release data held 85 million or so unique TCRs from HLA-typed donors.

60 Vbeta and 13 Jbeta primers were used in PCR. TCRdb's table, derived via immunoSEQ multiplex PCR, lists solely in-frame clones and lacks some. The sample contains around 67,000 clones, approximately 80% of which appear only once. CDR3 length equals 21 residues. V shed 4 bases and J 4 bases; nucleotides not matched to a gene: 27. CDR1 and CDR2 (germline): MGHRA, YSYEKL. The receptor comes from a man between 18 and 29 years old in good health and CMV-seropositive. The V and J genes are TRBV4-1 and TRBJ1-2, with 7 positions matching TRBD1. Material for sequencing was PBMCs. The CDR3 DNA sequence: TGCGCCAGCAGCCGGTGGGTAGAAGGTATGGGTGAGGGACAGCCCCGCTATGGCTACACCTTC. Encoded protein: CASSRWVEGMGEGQPRYGYTF.